The 17 T cell receptor beta chains below come from one sample, sequenced in a study of radiotherapy plus CTLA-4 blockade in lung cancer. Using immunoSEQ multiplex PCR, the repertoire was profiled, and TCRdb retains in-frame clones only, with some absent. The sample yields more than 40,000 clones, about 88% seen once. The sample was peripheral blood, taken from a patient treated with radiotherapy plus ipilimumab. Every receptor here comes from a human donor with non-small cell lung cancer whose response to radiotherapy plus ipilimumab could not be evaluated.

CDR3 region: CASSLSSSTDTQYF. CDR3 bases: TGCGCCAGCAGCTTATCCAGTAGCACAGATACGCAGTATTTT. The chain has TRBV5-1 and TRBJ2-3, with unresolved D. V gave up 2 bases and J gave up 0 bases, with 7 bases separating them. CDR3 length: 14 amino acids. CDR1 is SGHRS and CDR2 is YFSETQ in the germline V gene.

The chain links TRBV28 to TRBJ1-1, with a tentative D call TRBD1 (5 bases). Germline-derived CDR1 and CDR2 are MDHEN and SYDVKM. The CDR3 extends over 14 amino acids. Trimming left V 2 bases short and J 6 bases short, with 13 bases between. The CDR3 region is CASSLPLRGAEAFF. CDR3 DNA sequence: TGTGCCAGCAGTTTACCCCTACGGGGGGCTGAAGCTTTCTTT.

CDR3 sequence (DNA): TGCGCCAGCAGCCAAAGCGGGTGGGGTCCGGTGGGCGCAGATACGCAGTATTTT. Amino acid sequence: CASSQSGWGPVGADTQYF. The V gene is TRBV4-1, the J gene TRBJ2-3, with a possible D match to TRBD2 (6 bases). Germline V CDR1 and CDR2: MGHRA, YSYEKL. V lost 2 bases and J 4 bases, leaving 22 bases between the germline ends. This CDR3 has 18 amino acids.

This chain connects TRBV7-2 to TRBJ2-7; tentatively, D is TRBD2 (6 bases). This CDR3 has 14 residues. V was pared by 4 bases and J by 3 bases, with 13 bases between. Looked up from germline, CDR1 is SGHTA and CDR2 is FQGNSA. CDR3 in amino acids: CASSSYAGNYEQYF. DNA for the CDR3: TGTGCCAGCAGCTCCTACGCGGGGAACTACGAGCAGTACTTC.

V usage is TRBV21-1 and J usage is TRBJ1-2. TRBV21-1 is termed a pseudogene. The CDR3 has 16 amino acids. As DNA, the CDR3 is TGTGCCAGCAGCACCCCCCCCTTGAGGTCTAACTATGGCTACACCTTC. This gives the protein CASSTPPLRSNYGYTF.

The CDR3 sequence is CASSMQGQETQYF. The CDR3 DNA reads TGTGCCAGTAGTATGCAGGGTCAAGAGACCCAGTACTTC. J is TRBJ2-5 and V is TRBV19, with a tentative D call TRBD1 (5 bases). Germline loops: CDR1 LNHDA, CDR2 SQIVND (reference sequence). The V gene lost 3 bases and the J gene lost 2 bases, with 7 bases spanning the gap. The CDR3 is 13 residues long. The full variable domain, rest sourced from reference TRBV19 and TRBJ2-5, is DGGITQSPKYLFRKEGQNVTLSCEQNLNHDAMYWYRQDPGQGLRLIYYSQIVNDFQKGDIAEGYSVSREKKESFPLTVTSAQKNPTAFYLCASSMQGQETQYFGPGTRLLVL.

CDR3 DNA: TGTGCCGGAAGAACAGGGTCGAATCAGCCCCAGCATTTT. The encoded protein is CAGRTGSNQPQHF. The rearrangement links TRBV28 to TRBJ1-5; tentative D call: TRBD1 (6 bases). The germline V gene has CDR1 MDHEN and CDR2 SYDVKM. CDR3 size: 13 residues. Trimming pared 11 bases from V and 4 bases from J, leaving 15 bases between.

The chain recombines TRBV5-4 with TRBJ2-1, with D possibly matching TRBD2 (5 bases). CDR1 and CDR2 (germline): SGHNT, YYREEE (reference sequence). Trimming took 5 bases from V and 6 from J, leaving 18 bases between them. The CDR3 totals 15 residues. The DNA for the CDR3 is TGTGCCAGCAGATCCGAGCGGTCAGGCCCCAATGAGCAGTTCTTC. This encodes CASRSERSGPNEQFF.

This clone was observed a single time. The CDR3 sequence: CASSRGLAGEADTQYF. CDR3 sequence (DNA): TGCGCCAGCAGCCGCGGACTAGCGGGAGAGGCAGATACGCAGTATTTT. V gene TRBV4-1 combines with J gene TRBJ2-3; 13 bases map to TRBD2. The junction had 5 bases not matched to a gene; V was cut back by 4 bases and J by 4 bases. This CDR3 is 16 amino acids long. The germline V gene encodes CDR1 MGHRA and CDR2 YSYEKL.

This chain joins TRBV7-2 and TRBJ1-1; TRBD1 is a possible D gene (5 bases). The V gene lost 5 bases and the J gene lost 10 bases, with 14 bases spanning the gap. The CDR3 contains 12 residues. In germline, CDR1 is SGHTA, CDR2 FQGNSA. The CDR3 sequence: CASSPGLRGAFF. As DNA, the CDR3 is TGTGCCAGCAGCCCGGGCCTAAGGGGAGCTTTCTTT.

The chain uses TRBV10-1 and TRBJ2-5, with TRBD1 as a possible D gene (6 bases). The V gene lost 5 bases and the J gene lost 2 bases, with 12 bases spanning the gap. CDR3 length: 14 amino acids. The germline V gene has CDR1 WNHNN and CDR2 SYGVQD (reference sequence). The CDR3 sequence: CASSKQGYQETQYF. CDR3 DNA: TGCGCCAGCAGTAAACAGGGTTATCAAGAGACCCAGTACTTC.

This clone showed up just once. The chain is built from TRBV9 and TRBJ2-7; possibly TRBD2 for D (7 bases). From germline, CDR1 is SGDLS and CDR2 YYNGEE. With 0 bases removed from V and 1 base from J, the gap between germline ends came to 14 bases. The CDR3 extends over 16 amino acids. The CDR3 DNA follows: TGTGCCAGCAGCGTAGGGGTGCGGGGGCCTTCCTACGAGCAGTACTTC. As protein: CASSVGVRGPSYEQYF.

The chain combines TRBV7-9 with TRBJ2-2; D might be TRBD1 (6 bases). Trimming took 7 bases from V and 4 from J, leaving 10 bases between them. The CDR3 has 13 residues. Germline V gene sequence: CDR1 SEHNR, CDR2 FQNEAQ (reference sequence). CDR3 sequence: CASNQGSTGELFF. In DNA, the CDR3 is TGTGCCAGCAACCAGGGGTCCACCGGGGAGCTGTTTTTT.

This chain joins TRBV12-5 and TRBJ2-3; 10 bases are a match to TRBD2. V lost 6 bases, J lost 4 bases, and 4 bases stayed unmatched. CDR1 is LGHNT, CDR2 FRNRAP, per germline. This CDR3 is built from 14 residues. DNA of the CDR3: TGTGCTAGTGGAACAAGCGGGGGGGCAGATACGCAGTATTTT. Translation gives CASGTSGGADTQYF.

A single count supports this clone. The chain has TRBV19 and TRBJ1-4; D not certain. Trimming left V 6 bases short and J 5 bases short, with 4 bases between. Germline V gene sequence: CDR1 LNHDA, CDR2 SQIVND (reference sequence). The CDR3 runs to 11 residues. The CDR3 coding sequence is TGTGCCAGTAGCCTCAATGAAAAACTGTTTTTT. Its translation is CASSLNEKLFF.

The rearrangement joins TRBV5-6 to TRBJ1-4, with 9 bases aligning to TRBD1. This CDR3 is built from 14 residues. The V segment lost 3 bases and the J segment 5 bases; nucleotides outside the gene matches: 2. Germline CDR1 SGHDT, CDR2 YYEEEE. The CDR3 reads CASSWGTGNEKLFF. CDR3 DNA: TGTGCCAGCAGCTGGGGGACAGGGAATGAAAAACTGTTTTTT.

The rearrangement links TRBV30 to TRBJ1-5, with a possible D match to TRBD1 (6 bases). V was trimmed by 4 bases and J by 3 bases, leaving 16 bases between them. Germline CDR1 reads GTSNPN; CDR2 reads SVGIG (reference sequence). This CDR3 has 15 amino acids. The CDR3 spells CAWNLAGAANQPQHF. CDR3 sequence (DNA): TGTGCCTGGAATTTAGCGGGGGCCGCCAATCAGCCCCAGCATTTT.